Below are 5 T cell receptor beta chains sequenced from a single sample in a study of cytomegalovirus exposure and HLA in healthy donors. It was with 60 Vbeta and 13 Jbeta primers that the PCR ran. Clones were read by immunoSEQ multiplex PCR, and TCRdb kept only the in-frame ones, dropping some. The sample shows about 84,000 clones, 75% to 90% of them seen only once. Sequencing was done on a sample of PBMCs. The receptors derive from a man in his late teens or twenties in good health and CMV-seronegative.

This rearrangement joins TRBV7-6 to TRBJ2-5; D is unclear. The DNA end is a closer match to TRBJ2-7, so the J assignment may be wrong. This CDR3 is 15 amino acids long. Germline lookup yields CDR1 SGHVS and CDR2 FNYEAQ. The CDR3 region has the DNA TGTGCCAGCAGCTCCCCCGAAGCAGGCTCCTACGAGCAGTACTTC. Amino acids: CASSSPEAGSYEQYF.

CDR3 in amino acids: CASSPRGTVDTGELFF. CDR3 bases: TGCGCCAGCAGCCCGAGGGGGACGGTGGACACCGGGGAGCTGTTTTTT. This chain links TRBV5-1 with TRBJ2-2, with a weak D call TRBD1 (6 bases). This CDR3 spans 16 amino acids. Trimming removed 4 bases at V and 3 bases at J, with 16 bases between. The germline V gene has CDR1 SGHRS and CDR2 YFSETQ.

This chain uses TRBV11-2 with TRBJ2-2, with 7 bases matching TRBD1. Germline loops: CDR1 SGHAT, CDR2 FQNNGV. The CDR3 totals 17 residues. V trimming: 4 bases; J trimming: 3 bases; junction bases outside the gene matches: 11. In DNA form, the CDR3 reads TGTGCCAGCAGCTCGCACTTCGACAGGGAGTACACCGGGGAGCTGTTTTTT. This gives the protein CASSSHFDREYTGELFF.

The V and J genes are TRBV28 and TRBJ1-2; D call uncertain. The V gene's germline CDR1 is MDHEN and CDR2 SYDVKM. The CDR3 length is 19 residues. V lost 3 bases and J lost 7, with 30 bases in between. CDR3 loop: CASSFLPYRTQRRESGYTF. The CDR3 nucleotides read TGTGCCAGCAGTTTTCTGCCCTACAGAACACAGCGGCGGGAGAGTGGCTACACCTTC.

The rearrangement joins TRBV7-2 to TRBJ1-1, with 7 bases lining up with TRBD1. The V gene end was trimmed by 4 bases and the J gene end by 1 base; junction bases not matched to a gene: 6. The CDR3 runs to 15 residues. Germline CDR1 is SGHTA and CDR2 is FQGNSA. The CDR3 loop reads CASSSPTGPNTEAFF. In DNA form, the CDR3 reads TGTGCCAGCAGCTCACCGACAGGGCCGAACACTGAAGCTTTCTTT.